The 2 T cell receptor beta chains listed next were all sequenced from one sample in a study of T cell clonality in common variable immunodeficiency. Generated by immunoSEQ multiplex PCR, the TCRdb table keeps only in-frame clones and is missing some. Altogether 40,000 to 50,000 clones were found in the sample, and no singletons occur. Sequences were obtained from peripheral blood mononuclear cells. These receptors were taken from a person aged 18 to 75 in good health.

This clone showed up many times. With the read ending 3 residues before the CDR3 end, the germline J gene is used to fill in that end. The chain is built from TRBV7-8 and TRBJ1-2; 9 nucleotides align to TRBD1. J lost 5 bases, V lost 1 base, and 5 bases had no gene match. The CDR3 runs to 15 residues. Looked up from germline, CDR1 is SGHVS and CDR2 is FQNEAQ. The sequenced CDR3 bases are TGTGCCAGCAGCTTAGGGACAGGGGATAGGTATGGC. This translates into CASSLGTGDRYG. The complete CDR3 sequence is CASSLGTGDRYGYTF.

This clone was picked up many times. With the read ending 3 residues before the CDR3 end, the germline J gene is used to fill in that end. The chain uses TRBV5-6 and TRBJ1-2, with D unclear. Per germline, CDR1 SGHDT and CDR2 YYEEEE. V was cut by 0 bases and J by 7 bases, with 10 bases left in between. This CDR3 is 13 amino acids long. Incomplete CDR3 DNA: TGTGCCAGCAGCTTGGAGGGTTACGGTGGC. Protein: CASSLEGYGG. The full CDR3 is CASSLEGYGGYTF.